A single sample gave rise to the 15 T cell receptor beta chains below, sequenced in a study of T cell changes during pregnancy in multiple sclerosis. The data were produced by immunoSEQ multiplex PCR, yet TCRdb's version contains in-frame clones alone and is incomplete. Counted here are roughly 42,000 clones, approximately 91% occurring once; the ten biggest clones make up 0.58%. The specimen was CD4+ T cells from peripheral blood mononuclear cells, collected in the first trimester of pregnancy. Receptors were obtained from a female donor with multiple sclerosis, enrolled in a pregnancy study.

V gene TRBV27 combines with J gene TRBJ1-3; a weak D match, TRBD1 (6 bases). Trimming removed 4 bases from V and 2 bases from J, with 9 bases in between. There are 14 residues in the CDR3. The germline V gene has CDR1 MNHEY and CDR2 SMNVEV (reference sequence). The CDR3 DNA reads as TGTGCCAGCAGTTCACAGGGAGCTGGAAACACCATATATTTT. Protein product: CASSSQGAGNTIYF.

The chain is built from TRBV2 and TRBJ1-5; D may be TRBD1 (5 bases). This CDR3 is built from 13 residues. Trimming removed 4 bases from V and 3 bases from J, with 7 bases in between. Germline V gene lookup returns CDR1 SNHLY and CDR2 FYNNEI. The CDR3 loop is CASSGQINQPQHF. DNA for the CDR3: TGTGCCAGCAGTGGACAGATCAATCAGCCCCAGCATTTT. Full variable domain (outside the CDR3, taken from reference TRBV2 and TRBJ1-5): EPEVTQTPSHQVTQMGQEVILRCVPISNHLYFYWYRQILGQKVEFLVSFYNNEISEKSEIFDDQFSVERPDGSNFTLKIRSTKLEDSAMYFCASSGQINQPQHFGDGTRLSIL.

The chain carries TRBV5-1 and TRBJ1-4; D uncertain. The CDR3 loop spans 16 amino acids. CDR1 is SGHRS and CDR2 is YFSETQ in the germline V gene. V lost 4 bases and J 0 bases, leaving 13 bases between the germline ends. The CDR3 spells CASSLDTVATNEKLFF. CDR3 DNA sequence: TGCGCCAGCAGCCTCGACACGGTTGCAACTAATGAAAAACTGTTTTTT.

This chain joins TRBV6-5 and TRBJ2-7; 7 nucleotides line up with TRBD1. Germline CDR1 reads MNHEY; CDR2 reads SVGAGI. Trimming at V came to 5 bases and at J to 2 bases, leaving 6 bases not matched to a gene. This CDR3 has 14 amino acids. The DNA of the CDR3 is TGTGCCAGCAGTGAGACAGGGACAACCTACGAGCAGTACTTC. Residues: CASSETGTTYEQYF.

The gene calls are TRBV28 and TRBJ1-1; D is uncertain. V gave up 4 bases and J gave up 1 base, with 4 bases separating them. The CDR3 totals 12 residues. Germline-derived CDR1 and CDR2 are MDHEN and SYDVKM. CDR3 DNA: TGTGCCAGCAGTTCGGGGAACACTGAAGCTTTCTTT. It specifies CASSSGNTEAFF.

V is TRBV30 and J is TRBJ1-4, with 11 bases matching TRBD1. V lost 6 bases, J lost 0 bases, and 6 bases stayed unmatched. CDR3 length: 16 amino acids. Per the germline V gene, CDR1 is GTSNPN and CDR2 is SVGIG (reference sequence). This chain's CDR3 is CACTDRGRTTNEKLFF. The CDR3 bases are TGTGCCTGCACGGACAGGGGGCGAACAACTAATGAAAAACTGTTTTTT. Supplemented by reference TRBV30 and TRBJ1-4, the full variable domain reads SQTIHQWPATLVQPVGSPLSLECTVEGTSNPNLYWYRQAAGRGLQLLFYSVGIGQISSEVPQNLSASRPQDRQFILSSKKLLLSDSGFYLCACTDRGRTTNEKLFFGSGTQLSVL.

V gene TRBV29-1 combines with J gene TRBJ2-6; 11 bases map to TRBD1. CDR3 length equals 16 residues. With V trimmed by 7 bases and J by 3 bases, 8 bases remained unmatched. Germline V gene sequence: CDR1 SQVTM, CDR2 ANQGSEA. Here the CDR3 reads CSARGQGANGANVLTF. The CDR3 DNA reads TGCAGCGCGCGAGGACAGGGGGCAAATGGGGCCAACGTCCTGACTTTC. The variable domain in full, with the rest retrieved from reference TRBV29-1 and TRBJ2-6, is SAVISQKPSRDICQRGTSLTIQCQVDSQVTMMFWYRQQPGQSLTLIATANQGSEATYESGFVIDKFPISRPNLTFSTLTVSNMSPEDSSIYLCSARGQGANGANVLTFGAGSRLTVL.

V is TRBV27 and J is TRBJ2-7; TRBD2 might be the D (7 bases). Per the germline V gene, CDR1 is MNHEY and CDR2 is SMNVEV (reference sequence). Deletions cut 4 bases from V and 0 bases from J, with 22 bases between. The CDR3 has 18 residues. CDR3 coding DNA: TGTGCCAGCAGTTCTCTCCGGCTGGGGGGCGGGGGCTCCTACGAGCAGTACTTC. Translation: CASSSLRLGGGGSYEQYF.

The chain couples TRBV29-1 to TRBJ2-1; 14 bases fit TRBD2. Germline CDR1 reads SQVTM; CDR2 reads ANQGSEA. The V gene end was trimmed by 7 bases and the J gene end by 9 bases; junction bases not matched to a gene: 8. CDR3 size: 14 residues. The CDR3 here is CSATTSGRGGEQFF. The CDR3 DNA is TGCAGCGCGACGACTAGCGGGAGGGGGGGTGAGCAGTTCTTC.

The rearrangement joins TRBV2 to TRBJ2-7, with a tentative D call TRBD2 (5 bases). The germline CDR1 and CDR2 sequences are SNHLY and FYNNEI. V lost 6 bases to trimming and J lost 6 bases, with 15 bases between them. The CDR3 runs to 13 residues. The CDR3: CASRGNGLFEQYF. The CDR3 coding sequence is TGTGCCAGCAGGGGAAATGGACTGTTCGAGCAGTACTTC. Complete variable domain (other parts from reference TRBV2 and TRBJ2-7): EPEVTQTPSHQVTQMGQEVILRCVPISNHLYFYWYRQILGQKVEFLVSFYNNEISEKSEIFDDQFSVERPDGSNFTLKIRSTKLEDSAMYFCASRGNGLFEQYFGPGTRLTVT.

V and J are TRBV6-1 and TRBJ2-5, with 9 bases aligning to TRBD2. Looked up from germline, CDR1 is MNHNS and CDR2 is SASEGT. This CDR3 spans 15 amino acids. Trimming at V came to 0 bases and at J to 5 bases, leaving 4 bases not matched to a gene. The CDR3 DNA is TGTGCCAGCAGTGAAGCGATAGCGGGAGTGGAGACCCAGTACTTC. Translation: CASSEAIAGVETQYF.

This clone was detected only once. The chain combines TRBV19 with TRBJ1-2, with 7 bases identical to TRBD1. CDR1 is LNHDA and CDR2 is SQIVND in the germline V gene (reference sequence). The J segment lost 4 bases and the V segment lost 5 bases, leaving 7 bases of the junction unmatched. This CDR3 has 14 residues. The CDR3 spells CASSLLTGSYGYTF. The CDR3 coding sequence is TGTGCCAGTAGTCTCCTGACAGGGTCCTATGGCTACACCTTC.

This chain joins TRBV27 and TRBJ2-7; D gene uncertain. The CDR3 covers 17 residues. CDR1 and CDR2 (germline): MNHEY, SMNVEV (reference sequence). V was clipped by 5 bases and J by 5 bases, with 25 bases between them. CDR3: CASSPSQLGVVYNEQYF. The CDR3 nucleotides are TGTGCCAGCAGTCCGAGCCAACTCGGAGTGGTGTACAACGAGCAGTACTTC.

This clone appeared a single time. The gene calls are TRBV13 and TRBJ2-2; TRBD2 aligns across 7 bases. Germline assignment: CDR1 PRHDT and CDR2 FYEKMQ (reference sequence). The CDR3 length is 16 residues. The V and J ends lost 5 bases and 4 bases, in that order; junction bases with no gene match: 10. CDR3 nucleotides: TGTGCCAGCAGCCCTCGGGTAGCGGGTCCCACCGGGGAGCTGTTTTTT. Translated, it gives CASSPRVAGPTGELFF.

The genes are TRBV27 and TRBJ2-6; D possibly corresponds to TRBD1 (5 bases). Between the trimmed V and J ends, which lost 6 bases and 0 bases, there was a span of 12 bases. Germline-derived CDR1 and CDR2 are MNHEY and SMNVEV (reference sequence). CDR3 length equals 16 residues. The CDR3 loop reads CASREHRSSGANVLTF. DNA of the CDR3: TGTGCCAGCAGAGAGCACAGGAGCTCTGGGGCCAACGTCCTGACTTTC.